This T cell receptor (beta chain) is drawn from a study of cytomegalovirus exposure and HLA in healthy donors. Germline-derived CDR1 and CDR2 are MNHEY and SVGAGI. V was shortened by 4 bases and J by 9 bases, with 16 bases between the two germline ends. The CDR3 sequence is 15 residues long. The primer mix had 60 Vbeta and 13 Jbeta primers. Profiling relied on immunoSEQ multiplex PCR, and the TCRdb table lists in-frame clones only, not all of them. The sample holds 110,000 to 150,000 clones, 70% to 85% seen once. The V call is TRBV6-5, the J call TRBJ1-6; a weak D match, TRBD1 (6 bases). This receptor was identified in a woman aged 55-69 years in good health and CMV-seropositive. The sequencing input was PBMCs. The CDR3 DNA reads as TGTGCCAGCAGTTCTACAGGGTCACGAGCTTCACCCCTCCACTTT. Translated: CASSSTGSRASPLHF.